The 26 T cell receptor beta chains in this list originate from one sample, sequenced in a study of cytomegalovirus exposure and HLA in healthy donors. It was with 60 Vbeta and 13 Jbeta primers that the PCR ran. Only in-frame clones appear in the TCRdb table, and some are missing; sequencing was by immunoSEQ multiplex PCR. The table records 200,000 to 250,000 clones, approximately 79% of them present only once. Specimen: PBMCs. The source of these receptors is a man aged 50-59 years in good health and CMV-seronegative.

The gene calls are TRBV18 and TRBJ1-4, with D perhaps TRBD1 (6 bases). The V gene lost 4 bases and the J gene lost 0 bases, with 18 bases spanning the gap. The CDR3 consists of 18 residues. CDR1 and CDR2 from the germline V gene are KGHSH and LQKENI. CDR3 loop: CASSRNMGTTATNEKLFF. CDR3 DNA: TGTGCCAGCTCACGAAATATGGGGACAACCGCAACTAATGAAAAACTGTTTTTT.

This clone was seen only once. CDR3 sequence: CASSLAPGDNEQFF. The CDR3 nucleotides are TGTGCCAGCAGCTTAGCGCCGGGGGACAATGAGCAGTTCTTC. The J gene is TRBJ2-1, the V gene TRBV7-9, with D perhaps matching TRBD2 (6 bases). Trimming shortened V by 0 bases and J by 5 bases, and 8 bases separated the two germline ends. This CDR3 spans 14 amino acids. Germline lookup yields CDR1 SEHNR and CDR2 FQNEAQ (reference sequence).

The genes are TRBV27 and TRBJ2-1, with D possibly TRBD2 on 6 matching bases. This CDR3 is 15 amino acids long. The V and J ends lost 8 bases and 4 bases respectively, with 18 bases between them. In germline, CDR1 is MNHEY, CDR2 SMNVEV (reference sequence). The CDR3 sequence is CASLPRAGRYNEQFF. CDR3 DNA: TGTGCCAGCCTTCCGAGGGCGGGACGTTACAATGAGCAGTTCTTC.

The chain carries TRBV19 and TRBJ2-5, with 13 bases matching TRBD2. V lost 2 bases and J lost 5; bases outside the gene matches: 5. CDR1 is LNHDA and CDR2 is SQIVND in the germline V gene (reference sequence). The CDR3 is 16 amino acids. In DNA form, the CDR3 reads TGTGCCAGTAGTATAAGTCGACTAGCGGGAGGTGAGACCCAGTACTTC. This sequence encodes CASSISRLAGGETQYF.

This clone has just a few counts. The chain combines TRBV4-1 with TRBJ2-5; 8 bases line up with TRBD2. TRBJ2-7 explains the end of the DNA better; the J call may be wrong. Germline assignment: CDR1 MGHRA and CDR2 YSYEKL. This CDR3 comprises 15 residues. The CDR3 DNA follows: TGCGCCAGCAGCCAAGACCTAGCGGGCCTCTACGAGCAGTACTTC. This translates into CASSQDLAGLYEQYF.

This clone was detected only a few times. The rearrangement links TRBV4-1 to TRBJ2-7; D is unclear. There are 13 residues in the CDR3. The V gene's germline CDR1 is MGHRA and CDR2 YSYEKL. Trimming shortened V by 0 bases and J by 6 bases, and 9 bases separated the two germline ends. CDR3 loop: CASSQEERREQYF. DNA of the CDR3: TGCGCCAGCAGCCAAGAGGAGAGACGCGAGCAGTACTTC.

This clone was observed once. The chain couples TRBV27 to TRBJ2-7; no definite D call. Between the trimmed V and J ends, which lost 6 bases and 7 bases, there was a span of 13 bases. The CDR3 runs 12 residues. Germline V lookup: CDR1 MNHEY, CDR2 SMNVEV (reference sequence). CDR3 DNA: TGTGCCAGCAGGACGATGGCGCGGGAGCAGTACTTC. Translating it yields CASRTMAREQYF.

The CDR3 reads CASARPAGYEQYF. For the CDR3, the DNA is TGTGCCAGCGCCCGGCCAGCGGGGTACGAGCAGTACTTC. The chain is built from TRBV27 and TRBJ2-5, with 7 bases aligning to TRBD2. The J call may be wrong; the DNA end is better matched by TRBJ2-7. The V gene's germline CDR1 is MNHEY and CDR2 SMNVEV (reference sequence). The length of the CDR3 is 13 residues.

The chain joins TRBV7-8 to TRBJ2-2; TRBD2 agrees at 10 bases. Germline CDR1 reads SGHVS; CDR2 reads FQNEAQ. The CDR3 consists of 15 residues. The V segment lost 1 base and the J segment 6 bases; nucleotides outside the gene matches: 2. CDR3 in amino acids: CASSLVLAGAGELFF. The DNA for the CDR3 is TGTGCCAGCAGCTTAGTCCTAGCGGGAGCCGGGGAGCTGTTTTTT.

J is TRBJ2-1 and V is TRBV27, with a weak D call TRBD1 (5 bases). Trimming took off 2 bases at V and 1 base at J, with 6 bases between the two ends. The CDR3 consists of 14 residues. The germline V gene has CDR1 MNHEY and CDR2 SMNVEV (reference sequence). This CDR3 reads CASSLQGSYNEQFF. The CDR3 nucleotides read TGTGCCAGCAGTTTACAGGGTTCCTACAATGAGCAGTTCTTC.

The V call is TRBV7-3, the J call TRBJ2-5; D is uncertain. Trimming stripped 1 base from V and 5 bases from J, with 14 bases between. Germline CDR1 reads SGHTA; CDR2 reads FQGTGA. This CDR3 has 15 amino acids. DNA of the CDR3: TGTGCCAGCAGCTTAAGAGGCCGGAACGGGGAGACCCAGTACTTC. It encodes CASSLRGRNGETQYF.

DNA for the CDR3: TGCGCCAGCAGGAGAAGGGACTCTCGGGGAGGGAACACTGAAGCTTTCTTT. It codes for CASRRRDSRGGNTEAFF. V and J are TRBV5-1 and TRBJ1-1; tentatively, D is TRBD1 (5 bases). The length of the CDR3 is 17 residues. Germline values: CDR1 SGHRS, CDR2 YFSETQ. Trimming removed 5 bases at V and 1 base at J, with 21 bases between.

The CDR3: CASSLMQGAGQPQHF. CDR3 nucleotide sequence: TGTGCCAGCAGTTTGATGCAGGGGGCGGGTCAGCCCCAGCATTTT. V is TRBV28 and J is TRBJ1-5; the match to TRBD1 covers 8 bases. The CDR3 sequence is 15 residues long. Germline V gene lookup returns CDR1 MDHEN and CDR2 SYDVKM. Trimming took 3 bases from V and 6 from J; bases not matched to a gene: 7.

As DNA, the CDR3 is TGTGCCAGCAGCTCATACTCCGGACAGGCAGGCTATACGCAGTATTTT. Amino acid sequence: CASSSYSGQAGYTQYF. The chain employs TRBV7-9 and TRBJ2-3, with TRBD1 identical over 7 bases. Germline CDR1 and CDR2: SEHNR and FQNEAQ (reference sequence). CDR3 size: 16 residues. The ends lost 4 bases at V and 7 bases at J; junction bases unmatched: 14.

The chain is built from TRBV6-1 and TRBJ1-2; D ambiguous. This CDR3 region has 15 residues. Germline V gene lookup returns CDR1 MNHNS and CDR2 SASEGT. V lost 0 bases and J 0 bases, leaving 8 bases between the germline ends. The CDR3 nucleotides are TGTGCCAGCAGTGAAGCGATAGCAACTAACTATGGCTACACCTTC. This gives the protein CASSEAIATNYGYTF.

CDR3 in DNA: TGTGCCAGCAGCAGCGGGGGGGACACAGATACGCAGTATTTT. Its translation is CASSSGGDTDTQYF. V is TRBV7-3 and J is TRBJ2-3; TRBD2 matches 10 bases. This CDR3 is 14 amino acids long. Germline values: CDR1 SGHTA, CDR2 FQGTGA. The V and J ends lost 5 bases and 2 bases, in that order; junction bases with no gene match: 1.

The genes are TRBV14 and TRBJ1-2, with 9 nucleotides matching TRBD1. Germline loops: CDR1 SGHDN, CDR2 FVKESK. V shed 0 bases and J 6 bases; nucleotides not matched to a gene: 5. The CDR3 covers 15 residues. The CDR3 protein is CASSQDVGTGNGYTF. In nucleotides, the CDR3 is TGTGCCAGCAGCCAAGACGTCGGGACAGGGAATGGCTACACCTTC. The complete variable domain, with remaining parts taken from reference TRBV14 and TRBJ1-2, reads EAGVTQFPSHSVIEKGQTVTLRCDPISGHDNLYWYRRVMGKEIKFLLHFVKESKQDESGMPNNRFLAERTGGTYSTLKVQPAELEDSGVYFCASSQDVGTGNGYTFGSGTRLTVV.

This clone was observed a single time. The J gene is TRBJ2-5, the V gene TRBV9; D is unresolved. CDR1 and CDR2 from the germline V gene are SGDLS and YYNGEE. Trimming took off 0 bases at V and 4 bases at J, with 16 bases between the two ends. The CDR3 totals 16 residues. The CDR3 sequence is CASSVATSGPLETQYF. CDR3 nucleotides: TGTGCCAGCAGCGTAGCTACGAGTGGGCCTTTAGAGACCCAGTACTTC.

CDR3 loop: CASSAGTGGRNIQYF. The CDR3 DNA follows: TGCGCCAGCAGCGCCGGGACAGGGGGCCGAAACATTCAGTACTTC. The chain employs TRBV5-1 and TRBJ2-4, with 12 bases that match TRBD1. The CDR3 runs to 15 residues. V lost 4 bases and J lost 6; bases outside the gene matches: 5. CDR1 is SGHRS, CDR2 YFSETQ, per germline.

V and J are TRBV27 and TRBJ2-5, with TRBD2 matching over 16 bases. Germline CDR1 MNHEY, CDR2 SMNVEV (reference sequence). J was trimmed by 5 bases and V by 6 bases; bases with no gene match: 6. The CDR3 is 16 amino acids. CDR3 DNA sequence: TGTGCCAGCAGGGGACTAGCGGGAGGGCCGGGGGAGACCCAGTACTTC. It codes for CASRGLAGGPGETQYF.

This chain uses TRBV7-9 with TRBJ2-3; 9 bases are shared with TRBD2. This CDR3 is 15 amino acids long. The germline CDR1 and CDR2 sequences are SEHNR and FQNEAQ (reference sequence). With 3 bases clipped from V and 0 bases from J, the junction kept 1 base outside the gene matches. The CDR3 DNA is TGTGCCAGCAGCTTGACTAGCGGTAGCACAGATACGCAGTATTTT. It specifies CASSLTSGSTDTQYF.

The CDR3: CASSDQGIGELFF. The CDR3 DNA reads TGTGCCAGCAGTGACCAGGGCATCGGGGAGCTGTTTTTT. The V call is TRBV6-4, the J call TRBJ2-2; TRBD1 is a possible D gene (5 bases). CDR1 is MRHNA and CDR2 is SNTAGT in the germline V gene. The germline V and J ends were trimmed by 2 bases and 7 bases, with 8 bases remaining between them. CDR3 length equals 13 residues.

This clone was counted a single time. V usage is TRBV15 and J usage is TRBJ2-1; D not resolved. V lost 6 bases, J lost 4 bases, and 10 bases lay in between. The CDR3 runs to 13 residues. The germline V gene has CDR1 LNHNV and CDR2 YYDKDF (reference sequence). CDR3 sequence reads: CATRNSLYNEQFF. CDR3 nucleotides: TGTGCCACCAGGAACTCATTGTACAATGAGCAGTTCTTC.

The V call is TRBV19, the J call TRBJ1-4; 9 bases are shared with TRBD1. V shed 4 bases and J 5 bases; nucleotides not matched to a gene: 8. The CDR3 is 16 amino acids. Per the germline V gene, CDR1 is LNHDA and CDR2 is SQIVND (reference sequence). The CDR3, as DNA: TGTGCCAGTAGTACTACGAGACAGGGGGGAAATGAAAAACTGTTTTTT. Amino acid sequence: CASSTTRQGGNEKLFF. Combining the CDR3 with reference TRBV19 and TRBJ1-4 gives the whole variable domain DGGITQSPKYLFRKEGQNVTLSCEQNLNHDAMYWYRQDPGQGLRLIYYSQIVNDFQKGDIAEGYSVSREKKESFPLTVTSAQKNPTAFYLCASSTTRQGGNEKLFFGSGTQLSVL.

V usage is TRBV4-1 and J usage is TRBJ2-2; D gene ambiguous. Trimming cost V 4 bases and J 6 bases, with 21 bases left between them. Germline CDR1 and CDR2: MGHRA and YSYEKL. CDR3 length equals 17 residues. This CDR3 reads CASSRDGGPMYAGELFF. CDR3 nucleotide sequence: TGCGCCAGCAGCCGAGACGGCGGTCCGATGTATGCCGGGGAGCTGTTTTTT.

The J gene is TRBJ1-1, the V gene TRBV7-9, with D maybe TRBD1 (6 bases). Germline-derived CDR1 and CDR2 are SEHNR and FQNEAQ (reference sequence). V was trimmed by 6 bases and J by 3 bases, leaving 20 bases between them. The CDR3 length is 16 residues. CDR3 protein: CASRSTGHDRYTEAFF. DNA for the CDR3: TGTGCCAGCAGATCGACAGGCCATGACAGATACACTGAAGCTTTCTTT. Complete variable domain (other parts from reference TRBV7-9 and TRBJ1-1): DTGVSQNPRHKITKRGQNVTFRCDPISEHNRLYWYRQTLGQGPEFLTYFQNEAQLEKSRLLSDRFSAERPKGSFSTLEIQRTEQGDSAMYLCASRSTGHDRYTEAFFGQGTRLTVV.